The 10 T cell receptor beta chains below were found in one sample sequenced in a study of cytomegalovirus exposure and HLA in healthy donors. PCR amplification relied on 60 Vbeta primers (plus 13 Jbeta primers). The assay was immunoSEQ multiplex PCR, and TCRdb's table has in-frame clones only and misses some. The top ten clones hold around 2% of a sample with about 150,000 clones, around 84% of them seen once. The sample was PBMCs. The receptor source for this set is a man between 18 and 35 years old in good health and CMV-seronegative.

The chain employs TRBV27 and TRBJ1-5, with D tentatively TRBD1 (5 bases). The ends were cut back, 5 bases at V and 10 bases at J, with 18 bases in the middle. The germline V gene has CDR1 MNHEY and CDR2 SMNVEV (reference sequence). This CDR3 has 14 amino acids. The DNA for the CDR3 is TGTGCCAGCAGTACCCTCGGGGGTCGGGGACCCCAGCATTTT. It codes for CASSTLGGRGPQHF.

This sequence joins TRBV5-6 and TRBJ1-2, with D possibly matching TRBD1 (5 bases). Trimming left V 2 bases short and J 4 bases short, with 15 bases between. The CDR3 loop spans 15 amino acids. Germline loops: CDR1 SGHDT, CDR2 YYEEEE. The CDR3 spells CASSLVPDSGYGYTF. For the CDR3, the DNA is TGTGCCAGCAGCTTAGTTCCAGACAGTGGCTATGGCTACACCTTC.

This chain uses TRBV2 with TRBJ2-1, with TRBD1 matching over 8 bases. The CDR3 has 13 amino acids. Germline V gives CDR1 SNHLY, CDR2 FYNNEI. After removal of 9 bases from V and 5 bases from J, the junction contained 6 bases not matched to a gene. CDR3 DNA sequence: TGTGCCAGAGTGGACAGGGAAAACAATGAGCAGTTCTTC. Amino acid sequence: CARVDRENNEQFF.

V gene TRBV7-7 combines with J gene TRBJ1-5, with D possibly matching TRBD1 (5 bases). The CDR3 loop spans 11 amino acids. Germline CDR1 reads SSHAT; CDR2 reads FNYEAQ (reference sequence). Trimming removed 7 bases from V and 9 bases from J, with 10 bases in between. CDR3 DNA: TGTGCCAGCATATCAGGGCCGCCCCAGCATTTT. Residues: CASISGPPQHF.

V gene TRBV28 combines with J gene TRBJ1-1; D is uncertain. Trimming cost V 6 bases and J 0 bases, with 14 bases left between them. CDR1 and CDR2 from the germline V gene are MDHEN and SYDVKM. The CDR3 runs to 15 residues. The CDR3 sequence is CASSPLEGVNTEAFF. CDR3 nucleotide sequence: TGTGCCAGCAGCCCCCTTGAGGGCGTGAACACTGAAGCTTTCTTT.

The genes are TRBV7-2 and TRBJ2-2, with a tentative D call TRBD2 (5 bases). This CDR3 is 16 amino acids long. V was pared by 5 bases and J by 4 bases, with 17 bases between. Germline CDR1 SGHTA, CDR2 FQGNSA. The CDR3 region has the DNA TGTGCCAGCAGCCCCCTGGAGAGGGTAGGCACCGGGGAGCTGTTTTTT. Protein: CASSPLERVGTGELFF.

V usage is TRBV6-5 and J usage is TRBJ2-7; D is perhaps TRBD2 (6 bases). Germline V lookup: CDR1 MNHEY, CDR2 SVGAGI. V was pared by 6 bases and J by 3 bases, with 18 bases between. This CDR3 spans 15 amino acids. CDR3 in DNA: TGTGCCAGCAGACCCCGGGACTTCGGTTACTACGAGCAGTACTTC. Translating gives CASRPRDFGYYEQYF.

This chain connects TRBV4-3 to TRBJ2-3; the match to TRBD2 covers 7 bases. This CDR3 comprises 15 residues. The germline V gene encodes CDR1 LGHNA and CDR2 YSLEER. V lost 2 bases and J lost 2; bases outside the gene matches: 4. DNA for the CDR3: TGCGCCAGCAGCCAACTTAGCGGGTACACAGATACGCAGTATTTT. It specifies CASSQLSGYTDTQYF.

This clone was found once. V usage is TRBV6-5 and J usage is TRBJ2-3, with D possibly being TRBD1 (6 bases). The ends were cut back, 6 bases at V and 4 bases at J, with 8 bases in the middle. The CDR3 is 12 amino acids. CDR1 and CDR2 from the germline V gene are MNHEY and SVGAGI. The CDR3 DNA reads as TGTGCCAGCAGAGGACAGTCAGATACGCAGTATTTT. It encodes CASRGQSDTQYF.

V gene TRBV5-1 combines with J gene TRBJ1-1, with D perhaps TRBD1 (6 bases). CDR3 length: 15 amino acids. CDR1 and CDR2 (germline): SGHRS, YFSETQ. V dropped 2 bases and J dropped 1 base, with 12 bases sitting between them. The CDR3 region has the DNA TGCGCCAGCAGCTTACTAGGACAGAAGAACACTGAAGCTTTCTTT. Protein product: CASSLLGQKNTEAFF.